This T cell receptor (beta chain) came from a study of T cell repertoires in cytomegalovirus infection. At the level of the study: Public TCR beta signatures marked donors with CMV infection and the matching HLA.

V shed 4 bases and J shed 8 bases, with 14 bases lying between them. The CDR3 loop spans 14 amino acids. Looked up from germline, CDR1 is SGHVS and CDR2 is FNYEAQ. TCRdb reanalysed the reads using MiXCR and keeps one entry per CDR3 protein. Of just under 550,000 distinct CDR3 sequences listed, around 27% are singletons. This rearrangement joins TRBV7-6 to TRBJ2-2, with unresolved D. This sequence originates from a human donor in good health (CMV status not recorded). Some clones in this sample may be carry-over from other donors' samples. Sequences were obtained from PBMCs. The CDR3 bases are TGTGCCAGCAGCTCTTCGACAACGCGGGGGGAGCTGTTTTTT. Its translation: CASSSSTTRGELFF.